This TCR beta chain was profiled in a study of T cells in tumors after PD-1 blockade. Study conclusions and caveats: About 41% of tumor TCR clonotypes were also found in blood. Most post-therapy expanded exhausted CD8+ clones were new, undetected before treatment.

Clones were sequenced by immunoSEQ multiplex PCR, and TCRdb holds only the in-frame ones, with some missing. The sample includes several thousand clones, around two thirds of them seen just once. The CDR3 loop spans 11 amino acids. V dropped 3 bases and J dropped 0 bases, with 2 bases sitting between them. Germline V gene data show CDR1 as GTSNPN and CDR2 as SVGIG (reference sequence). As regards this clone: Its antigen is not known.

V gene TRBV30 combines with J gene TRBJ1-1; D unclear. The sequenced sample was tumor tissue, obtained after anti-PD-1 treatment. This TCR derives from a human donor with basal cell carcinoma. The CDR3 DNA is TGTGCCTGGAGGTTGAACACTGAAGCTTTCTTT. This codes for CAWRLNTEAFF.